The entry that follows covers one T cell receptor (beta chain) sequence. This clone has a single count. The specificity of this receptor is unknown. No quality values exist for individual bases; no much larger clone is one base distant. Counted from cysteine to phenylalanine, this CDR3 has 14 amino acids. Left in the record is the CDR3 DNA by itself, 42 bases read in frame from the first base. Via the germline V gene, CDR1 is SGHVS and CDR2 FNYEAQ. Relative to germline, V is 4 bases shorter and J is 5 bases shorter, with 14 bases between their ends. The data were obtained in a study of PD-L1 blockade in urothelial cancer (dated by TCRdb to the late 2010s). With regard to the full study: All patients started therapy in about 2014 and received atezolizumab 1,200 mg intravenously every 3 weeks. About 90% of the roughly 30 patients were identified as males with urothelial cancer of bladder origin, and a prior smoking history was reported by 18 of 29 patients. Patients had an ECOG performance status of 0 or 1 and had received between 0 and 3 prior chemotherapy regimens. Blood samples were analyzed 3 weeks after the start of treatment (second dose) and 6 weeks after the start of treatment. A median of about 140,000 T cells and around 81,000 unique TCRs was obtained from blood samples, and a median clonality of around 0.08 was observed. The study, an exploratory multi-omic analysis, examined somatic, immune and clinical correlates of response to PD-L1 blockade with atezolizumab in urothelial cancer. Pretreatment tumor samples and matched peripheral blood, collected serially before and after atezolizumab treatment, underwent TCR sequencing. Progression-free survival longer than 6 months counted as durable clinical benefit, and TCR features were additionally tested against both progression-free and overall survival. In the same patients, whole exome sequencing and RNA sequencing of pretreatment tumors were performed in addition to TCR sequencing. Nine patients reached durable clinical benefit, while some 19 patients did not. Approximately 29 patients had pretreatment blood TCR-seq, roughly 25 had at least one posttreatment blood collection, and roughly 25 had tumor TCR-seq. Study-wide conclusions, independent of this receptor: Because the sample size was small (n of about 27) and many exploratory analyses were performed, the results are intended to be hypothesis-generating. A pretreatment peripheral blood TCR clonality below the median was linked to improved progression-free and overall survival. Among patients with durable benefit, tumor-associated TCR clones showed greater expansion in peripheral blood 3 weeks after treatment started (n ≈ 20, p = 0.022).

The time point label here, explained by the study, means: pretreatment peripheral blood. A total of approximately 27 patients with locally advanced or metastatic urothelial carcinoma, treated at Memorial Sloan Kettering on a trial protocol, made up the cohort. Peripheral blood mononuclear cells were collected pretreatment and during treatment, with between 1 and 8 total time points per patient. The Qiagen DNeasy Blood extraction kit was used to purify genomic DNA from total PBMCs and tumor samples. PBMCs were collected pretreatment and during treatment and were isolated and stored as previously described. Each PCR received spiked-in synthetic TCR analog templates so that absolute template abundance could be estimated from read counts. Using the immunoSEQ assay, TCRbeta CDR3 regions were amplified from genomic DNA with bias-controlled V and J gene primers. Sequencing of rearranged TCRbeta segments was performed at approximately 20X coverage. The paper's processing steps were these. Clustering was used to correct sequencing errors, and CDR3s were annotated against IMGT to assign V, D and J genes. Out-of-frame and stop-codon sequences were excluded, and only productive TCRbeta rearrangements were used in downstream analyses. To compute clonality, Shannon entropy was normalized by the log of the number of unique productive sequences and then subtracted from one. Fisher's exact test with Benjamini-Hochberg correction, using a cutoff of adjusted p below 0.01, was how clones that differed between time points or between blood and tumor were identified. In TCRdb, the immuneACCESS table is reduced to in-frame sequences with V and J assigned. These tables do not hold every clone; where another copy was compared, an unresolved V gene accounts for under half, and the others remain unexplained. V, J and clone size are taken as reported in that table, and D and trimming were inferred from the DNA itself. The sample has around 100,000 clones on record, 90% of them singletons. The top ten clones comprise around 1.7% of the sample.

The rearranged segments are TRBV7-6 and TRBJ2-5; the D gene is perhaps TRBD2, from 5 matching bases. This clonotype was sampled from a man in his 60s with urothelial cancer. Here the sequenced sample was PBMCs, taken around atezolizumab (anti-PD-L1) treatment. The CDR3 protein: CASSYRASGETQYF. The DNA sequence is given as TGTGCCAGCAGCTACAGAGCTTCGGGGGAGACCCAGTACTTC.